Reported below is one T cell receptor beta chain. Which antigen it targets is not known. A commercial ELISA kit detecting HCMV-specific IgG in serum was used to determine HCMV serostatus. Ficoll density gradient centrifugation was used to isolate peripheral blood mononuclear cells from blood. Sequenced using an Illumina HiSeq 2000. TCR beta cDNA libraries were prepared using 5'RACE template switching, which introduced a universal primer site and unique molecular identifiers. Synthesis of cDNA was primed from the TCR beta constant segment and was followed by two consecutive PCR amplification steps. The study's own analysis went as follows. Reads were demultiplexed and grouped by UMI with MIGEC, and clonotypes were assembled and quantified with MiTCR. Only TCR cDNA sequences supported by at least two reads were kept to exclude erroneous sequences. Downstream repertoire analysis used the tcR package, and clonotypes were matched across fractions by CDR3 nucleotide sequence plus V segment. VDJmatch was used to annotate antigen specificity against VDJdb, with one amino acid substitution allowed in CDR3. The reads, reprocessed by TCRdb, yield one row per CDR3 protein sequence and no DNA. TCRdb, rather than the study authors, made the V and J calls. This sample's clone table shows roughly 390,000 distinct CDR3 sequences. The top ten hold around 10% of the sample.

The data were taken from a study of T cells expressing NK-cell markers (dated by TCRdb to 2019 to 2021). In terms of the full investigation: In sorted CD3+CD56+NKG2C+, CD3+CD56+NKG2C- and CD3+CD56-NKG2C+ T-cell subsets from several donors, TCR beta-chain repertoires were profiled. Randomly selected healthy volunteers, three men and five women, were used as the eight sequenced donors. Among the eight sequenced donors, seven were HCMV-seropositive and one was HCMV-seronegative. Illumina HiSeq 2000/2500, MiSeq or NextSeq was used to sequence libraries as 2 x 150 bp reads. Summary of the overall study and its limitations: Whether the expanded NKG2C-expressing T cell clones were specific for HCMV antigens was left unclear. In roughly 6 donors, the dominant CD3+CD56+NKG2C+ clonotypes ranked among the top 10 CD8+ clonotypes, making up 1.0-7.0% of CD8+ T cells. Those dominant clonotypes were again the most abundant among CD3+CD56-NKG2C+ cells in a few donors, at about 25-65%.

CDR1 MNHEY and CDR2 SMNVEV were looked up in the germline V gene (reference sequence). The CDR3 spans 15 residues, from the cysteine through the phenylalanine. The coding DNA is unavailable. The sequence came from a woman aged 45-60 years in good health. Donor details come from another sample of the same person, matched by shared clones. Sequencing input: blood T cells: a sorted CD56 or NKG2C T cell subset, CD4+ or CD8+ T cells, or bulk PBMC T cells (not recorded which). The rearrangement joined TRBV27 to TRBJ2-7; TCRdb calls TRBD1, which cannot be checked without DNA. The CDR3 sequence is CASSGRGDITYEQYF.